The 20 T cell receptor beta chains given below trace back to one sample, sequenced in a study of blood T cell repertoires in COVID-19. The protocol was immunoSEQ multiplex PCR, while the TCRdb copy is restricted to in-frame clones and leaves out a portion. The repertoire includes about 160,000 clones, 79% of them detected once, and around 8% sits in the top ten. Material for sequencing was peripheral blood. Receptors were obtained from a woman in her fifties or sixties with COVID-19, enrolled during active disease.

The chain employs TRBV11-2 and TRBJ1-2; TRBD1 aligns across 9 bases. V dropped 2 bases and J dropped 2; count of bases not matched to a gene: 12. CDR1 is SGHAT and CDR2 is FQNNGV in the germline V gene. CDR3 length: 18 residues. CDR3 sequence reads: CASSLIQGAFLANYGYTF. The CDR3 DNA reads as TGTGCCAGCAGCTTAATACAGGGGGCCTTTTTAGCGAACTATGGCTACACCTTC.

The chain recombines TRBV27 with TRBJ2-1; 10 bases fit TRBD1. The trim removed 3 bases at V and 8 bases at J, leaving 4 bases unmatched. Germline V lookup: CDR1 MNHEY, CDR2 SMNVEV (reference sequence). This CDR3 has 14 residues. CDR3 sequence (DNA): TGTGCCAGCAGTTTGGGACAGGGGAGCGATGAGCAGTTCTTC. This encodes CASSLGQGSDEQFF.

The chain recombines TRBV9 with TRBJ1-5; D is unresolved. Germline CDR1 is SGDLS and CDR2 is YYNGEE. Trimming stripped 3 bases from V and 7 bases from J, with 14 bases between. There are 14 residues in the CDR3. DNA for the CDR3: TGTGCCAGCAGCGCGGGAGTAGGACTCCAGCCCCAGCATTTT. Translation gives CASSAGVGLQPQHF. Combining the CDR3 with reference TRBV9 and TRBJ1-5 gives the whole variable domain DSGVTQTPKHLITATGQRVTLRCSPRSGDLSVYWYQQSLDQGLQFLIQYYNGEERAKGNILERFSAQQFPDLHSELNLSSLELGDSALYFCASSAGVGLQPQHFGDGTRLSIL.

This chain links TRBV7-2 with TRBJ2-5; TRBD2 is a possible D gene (5 bases). The germline V gene encodes CDR1 SGHTA and CDR2 FQGNSA. The germline V and J ends were trimmed by 5 bases and 7 bases, with 8 bases remaining between them. This CDR3 contains 11 residues. The DNA of the CDR3 is TGTGCCAGCAGCAACCGGGGGACCCAGTACTTC. It encodes CASSNRGTQYF. The entire variable domain, with the rest obtained from reference TRBV7-2 and TRBJ2-5, is as follows: GAGVSQSPSNKVTEKGKDVELRCDPISGHTALYWYRQSLGQGLEFLIYFQGNSAPDKSGLPSDRFSAERTGGSVSTLTIQRTQQEDSAVYLCASSNRGTQYFGPGTRLLVL.

The J gene is TRBJ2-5, the V gene TRBV29-1; 7 bases map to TRBD1. The CDR3 totals 15 residues. V dropped 1 base and J dropped 2; count of bases not matched to a gene: 7. Germline-derived CDR1 and CDR2 are SQVTM and ANQGSEA. The CDR3 bases are TGCAGCGTTGAAGTTCCCGACAGGGCGCAAGAGACCCAGTACTTC. Encoded protein: CSVEVPDRAQETQYF.

The chain links TRBV29-1 to TRBJ2-3; D is undetermined. The CDR3 contains 13 residues. The germline gives CDR1 SQVTM, CDR2 ANQGSEA. Trimming took off 6 bases at V and 0 bases at J, with 10 bases between the two ends. The CDR3 nucleotides read TGCAGCGTAGCGCCGGATAGCACAGATACGCAGTATTTT. Translated: CSVAPDSTDTQYF.

The chain carries TRBV5-1 and TRBJ2-7; 9 bases align to TRBD1. In germline, CDR1 is SGHRS, CDR2 YFSETQ. The junction had 12 bases not matched to a gene; V was cut back by 3 bases and J by 5 bases. The CDR3 totals 16 residues. DNA of the CDR3: TGCGCCAGCAGCTGGGGCGCCGGGACAGGGCCCCACGAGCAGTACGTC. Translated: CASSWGAGTGPHEQYV.

CDR3 region: CASSLNSPGYNEQFF. The CDR3 region has the DNA TGTGCCAGCAGCTTAAATTCCCCGGGGTACAATGAGCAGTTCTTC. The chain combines TRBV7-3 with TRBJ2-1; tentative D call: TRBD2 (5 bases). The CDR3 runs to 15 residues. The V end lost 1 base, the J end lost 4 bases, and 11 bases lay between the germline ends. The V gene's germline CDR1 is SGHTA and CDR2 FQGTGA.

The V call is TRBV4-1, the J call TRBJ2-3; no clear D. Trimming pared 2 bases from V and 0 bases from J, leaving 9 bases between. The CDR3 length is 15 residues. The germline gives CDR1 MGHRA, CDR2 YSYEKL. The CDR3 spells CASSQSATSTDTQYF. The CDR3 nucleotides read TGCGCCAGCAGCCAATCTGCGACTAGCACAGATACGCAGTATTTT.

The CDR3 loop reads CASSLGTGDIQYF. The CDR3 bases are TGTGCCAGCAGCTTAGGGACAGGGGACATTCAGTACTTC. The chain joins TRBV11-3 to TRBJ2-4; 9 bases are a match to TRBD1. The CDR3 contains 13 residues. Looked up from germline, CDR1 is SGHNT and CDR2 is YENEEA. Germline trimming cut 1 base from V and 8 bases from J; bases unmatched to any gene: 0.

The V gene is TRBV12-3 or TRBV12-4, the J gene TRBJ1-2; no clear D. CDR3 length: 12 residues. Trimming stripped 1 base from V and 7 bases from J, with 7 bases between. The CDR3 is CASSLDFAGYTF. CDR3 coding DNA: TGTGCCAGCAGTTTAGACTTCGCTGGCTACACCTTC.

This clone was seen only a few times. The CDR3 DNA is TGTGCCAGCAGCTTAGCGGGCCCGGCGAACACTGAAGCTTTCTTT. Amino acids: CASSLAGPANTEAFF. The V and J genes are TRBV7-9 and TRBJ1-1; D unclear. The CDR3 is 15 residues long. V lost 0 bases, J lost 1 base, and 9 bases lay in between. Germline V gives CDR1 SEHNR, CDR2 FQNEAQ (reference sequence). The full variable domain, with the rest looked up from reference TRBV7-9 and TRBJ1-1, is DTGVSQNPRHKITKRGQNVTFRCDPISEHNRLYWYRQTLGQGPEFLTYFQNEAQLEKSRLLSDRFSAERPKGSFSTLEIQRTEQGDSAMYLCASSLAGPANTEAFFGQGTRLTVV.

The chain joins TRBV15 to TRBJ2-5; possible D gene TRBD1, 6 bases. Trimming shortened V by 4 bases and J by 6 bases, and 12 bases separated the two germline ends. CDR3 length equals 13 residues. Looked up from germline, CDR1 is LNHNV and CDR2 is YYDKDF (reference sequence). Written as DNA, the CDR3 is TGTGCCACCAGCAAGGCAGGGGTTCAGACCCAGTACTTC. It yields the protein CATSKAGVQTQYF.

In its sample, this clone was seen a few times. The chain employs TRBV6-6 and TRBJ2-7, with 8 bases identical to TRBD1. The CDR3 contains 14 residues. The germline V gene has CDR1 MNHNY and CDR2 SVGAGI (reference sequence). V was clipped by 0 bases and J by 6 bases; unmatched bases: 4. DNA of the CDR3: TGTGCCAGCAGTTACTCGCGGACAGGGTTCGAGCAGTACGTC. Its translation is CASSYSRTGFEQYV.

V and J are TRBV6-4 and TRBJ2-1, with 13 nucleotides matching TRBD2. V was clipped by 4 bases and J by 9 bases; unmatched bases: 6. Germline V gives CDR1 MRHNA, CDR2 SNTAGT. This CDR3 region has 15 residues. The CDR3 DNA sequence: TGTGCCAGCAGTGCCCGACTAGCGGGAGGTGGTGAGCAGTTCTTC. This codes for CASSARLAGGGEQFF.

Here the CDR3 DNA reads TGTGCCAGCAGCCAAGGTTTAGGAGACTATGGCTACACCTTC. Translation: CASSQGLGDYGYTF. This rearrangement joins TRBV3-1 (or the pseudogene TRBV3-2) to TRBJ1-2; D is uncertain. Trimming took 1 base from V and 3 from J, leaving 9 bases between them. The CDR3 consists of 14 residues. Germline lookup yields CDR1 LGHDT and CDR2 YNNKEL (reference sequence).

The chain employs TRBV6-5 and TRBJ1-5; TRBD1 matches at 8 bases. V shed 5 bases and J 8 bases; nucleotides not matched to a gene: 11. The CDR3 is 15 residues long. The germline V gene has CDR1 MNHEY and CDR2 SVGAGI. The CDR3 DNA sequence: TGTGCCAGCAGTCCGGCGGCAGGGGGCGGGGAGCCCCAGCATTTT. Protein: CASSPAAGGGEPQHF.

Regarding this clone: Compared with germline, one end of the junction differs, possibly owing to a read error. The chain has TRBV3-1 (or the pseudogene TRBV3-2) and TRBJ1-6; D ambiguous. Per the germline V gene, CDR1 is LGHDT and CDR2 is YNNKEL (reference sequence). The CDR3 has 16 amino acids. The CDR3 nucleotides read TGTGCCAGCAGCTTGAGGGTCGCTGCGACTAATCCACCCCTCCACTTT. Translation gives CASSLRVAATNPPLHF.

The rearrangement links TRBV29-1 to TRBJ2-3, with a weak D call TRBD1 (6 bases). The V end was cut by 5 bases, the J end by 0 bases, with 6 bases between. CDR1 and CDR2 from the germline V gene are SQVTM and ANQGSEA. The CDR3 covers 12 residues. This chain's CDR3 is CSVTGSTDTQYF. CDR3 nucleotides: TGCAGCGTTACAGGGAGCACAGATACGCAGTATTTT.

The genes are TRBV29-1 and TRBJ2-3; D is possibly TRBD1 (7 bases). Germline CDR1 and CDR2: SQVTM and ANQGSEA. The V gene lost 6 bases and the J gene lost 3 bases, with 16 bases spanning the gap. This CDR3 comprises 14 residues. Here the CDR3 DNA reads TGCAGCGTCCAAACAGGGGCGGGGACAGATACGCAGTATTTT. Translation: CSVQTGAGTDTQYF.